The clone carrying this TCR beta chain showed up many times. Its antigen is currently unknown. TCRdb ran MiXCR on the reads and lists one entry per CDR3 protein. There are 120,000 to 150,000 distinct CDR3 sequences in the sample; 5.5% to 8% occur only once, and about a sixth lies in the top ten. This entry comes from a study of T cell repertoires in cytomegalovirus infection. Study background: It was the public TCR beta signatures that indicated both CMV infection and matching HLA type. Study results and limitations: The study identified carriers of CMV plus the relevant HLA from cumulative public TCR beta family frequency. In two of eight donors, the top clonotype was HLA-C-restricted CMV-specific.

The source is a human donor in good health (CMV status not recorded). Some clones in this sample may be carry-over from other donors' samples. The specimen was PBMCs.

The CDR3 protein is CASSLGGGSTEAFF. The CDR3 DNA sequence: TGTGCCAGCAGCTTAGGAGGAGGGAGCACTGAAGCTTTCTTT. V is TRBV7-6 and J is TRBJ1-1; D is ambiguous. V dropped 1 base and J dropped 4 bases, with 10 bases sitting between them. CDR1 is SGHVS and CDR2 is FNYEAQ in the germline V gene. The CDR3 is 14 residues long.